The sequence of this TCR beta chain was determined in a study of cytomegalovirus exposure and HLA in healthy donors. Study overall: Researchers found that less than 90% of over 350 genotyped donors fell within the Caucasian-associated ancestry cluster.

The PCR made use of 60 Vbeta and 13 Jbeta primers. Methods used by the authors: In a later analysis, around 10 million of 60 million to 80 million unique beta chains occurred in at least two donors. Generated by immunoSEQ multiplex PCR, the TCRdb table keeps only in-frame clones and is missing some. D and trimming come from the DNA, and the V and J calls and clone size come from that table. The sample totals roughly 120,000 clones. The study, taken as a whole, reports: Many donors carried some public TCRs, although rarity characterized most TCR sequences.

In regard to this clone: Antigen specificity is unknown.

Trimming took off 0 bases at V and 1 base at J, with 8 bases between the two ends. The germline CDR1 and CDR2 sequences are SGHRS and YFSETQ. This CDR3 is 14 amino acids long. The rearrangement links TRBV5-1 to TRBJ2-7; D is perhaps TRBD2 (5 bases). What was sequenced was PBMCs. This TCR was recovered from a man aged 40-50 years in good health and CMV-seronegative. The CDR3 spells CASSLVGISYEQYF. The CDR3 bases are TGCGCCAGCAGCTTGGTCGGGATATCCTACGAGCAGTACTTC.